Presented here are 30 T cell receptor beta chains from one specimen sequenced in a study of T cell responses to AZD1222 COVID-19 vaccine. TCRdb keeps only in-frame clones here, not all; method: immunoSEQ multiplex PCR. The table shows 90,000 to 150,000 clones, with around 90% occurring only once. Sequencing was performed on peripheral blood, taken 28 days after the second AZD1222 dose. Receptors were obtained from an adult who received the AZD1222 COVID-19 vaccine.

V and J are TRBV10-3 and TRBJ2-5, with TRBD2 as a possible D gene (6 bases). The CDR3 has 16 amino acids. Germline CDR1 reads ENHRY; CDR2 reads SYGVKD. V was shortened by 2 bases and J by 1 base, with 14 bases between the two germline ends. The CDR3 loop is CAISEIGGNLQETQYF. In nucleotides, the CDR3 is TGTGCCATCAGTGAGATTGGGGGGAACCTCCAAGAGACCCAGTACTTC.

This clone was observed once. The V and J genes are TRBV19 and TRBJ2-1; D unresolved. V was clipped by 3 bases and J by 0 bases, with 12 bases between them. CDR1 is LNHDA, CDR2 SQIVND, per germline (reference sequence). This CDR3 contains 16 residues. The CDR3 spells CASSIGPPYSYNEQFF. CDR3 nucleotide sequence: TGTGCCAGTAGTATTGGTCCTCCCTACTCCTACAATGAGCAGTTCTTC.

The rearrangement uses TRBV30 and TRBJ1-5; TRBD1 matches at 7 bases. Germline V gives CDR1 GTSNPN, CDR2 SVGIG (reference sequence). The CDR3 spans 13 residues. The trim removed 4 bases at V and 3 bases at J, leaving 3 bases unmatched. This CDR3 is CAWTGQNNQPQHF. The CDR3 DNA reads TGTGCCTGGACGGGACAGAACAATCAGCCCCAGCATTTT.

This clone was picked up a small number of times. The chain joins TRBV18 to TRBJ1-6; D gene uncertain. Germline CDR1 reads KGHSH; CDR2 reads LQKENI. Trimming took off 0 bases at V and 7 bases at J, with 10 bases between the two ends. This CDR3 contains 15 residues. CDR3 sequence: CASSPPWQRNSPLHF. CDR3 DNA: TGTGCCAGCTCACCACCGTGGCAGCGAAATTCACCCCTCCACTTT.

The chain recombines TRBV3-1 (or the pseudogene TRBV3-2) with TRBJ2-1; D is ambiguous. V dropped 1 base and J dropped 8 bases, with 6 bases sitting between them. Germline values: CDR1 LGHDT, CDR2 YNNKEL (reference sequence). This CDR3 has 12 residues. The DNA of the CDR3 is TGTGCCAGCAGCCAAGTCCCCCATGAGCAGTTCTTC. It specifies CASSQVPHEQFF.

The chain carries TRBV2 and TRBJ1-5; D gene uncertain. This CDR3 contains 13 residues. Trimming removed 4 bases from V and 1 base from J, with 5 bases in between. Germline V lookup: CDR1 SNHLY, CDR2 FYNNEI. The CDR3 bases are TGTGCCAGCAGTGTCGGCAGCAATCAGCCCCAGCATTTT. It specifies CASSVGSNQPQHF.

For the CDR3, the DNA is TGCGCCAGCAGCTTACAGGGGGAAGAGACCCAGTACTTC. It is translated as CASSLQGEETQYF. The V gene is TRBV5-1, the J gene TRBJ2-5; TRBD1 matches 8 bases. The germline V gene has CDR1 SGHRS and CDR2 YFSETQ. This CDR3 has 13 amino acids. V shed 2 bases, J shed 3 bases, and the junction held 0 bases outside the gene matches.

This rearrangement joins TRBV2 to TRBJ1-6; no firm D call. The V end was cut by 5 bases, the J end by 0 bases, with 11 bases between. This CDR3 region has 16 residues. The germline gives CDR1 SNHLY, CDR2 FYNNEI. The CDR3 protein is CASSWGFSSYNSPLHF. The DNA for the CDR3 is TGTGCCAGCAGTTGGGGATTTAGCTCCTATAATTCACCCCTCCACTTT.

The chain recombines TRBV6-2 or TRBV6-3 with TRBJ1-2; perhaps TRBD1 as D (5 bases). Germline V CDR1 and CDR2: MNHEY, SVGEGT. This CDR3 is built from 17 residues. V lost 0 bases and J 3 bases, leaving 17 bases between the germline ends. In nucleotides, the CDR3 is TGTGCCAGCAGTTACTCCAGGGATCGGGGGTATGACTATGGCTACACCTTC. Protein: CASSYSRDRGYDYGYTF.

The gene calls are TRBV10-3 and TRBJ1-1; maybe TRBD1 (5 bases). V lost 0 bases and J lost 11, with 10 bases in between. Germline CDR1 and CDR2: ENHRY and SYGVKD. The CDR3 extends over 12 amino acids. Here the CDR3 reads CAISESRDVAFF. Here the CDR3 DNA reads TGTGCCATCAGTGAGTCCAGGGATGTTGCTTTCTTT.

J is TRBJ2-3 and V is TRBV15; D unresolved. Trimming left V 3 bases short and J 3 bases short, with 10 bases between. From germline, CDR1 is LNHNV and CDR2 YYDKDF (reference sequence). The CDR3 length is 14 residues. The CDR3 DNA sequence: TGTGCCACCAGCAGGGGCCGAAGAACAGATACGCAGTATTTT. Amino acid sequence: CATSRGRRTDTQYF. The whole variable domain, remainder taken from reference TRBV15 and TRBJ2-3, is DAMVIQNPRYQVTQFGKPVTLSCSQTLNHNVMYWYQQKSSQAPKLLFHYYDKDFNNEADTPDNFQSRRPNTSFCFLDIRSPGLGDTAMYLCATSRGRRTDTQYFGPGTRLTVL.

V gene TRBV5-1 combines with J gene TRBJ1-2; D gene unclear. The V and J ends lost 1 base and 4 bases respectively, with 5 bases between them. Germline lookup yields CDR1 SGHRS and CDR2 YFSETQ. The CDR3 totals 12 residues. In nucleotides, the CDR3 is TGCGCCAGCAGCTTGAGAGGCTATGGCTACACCTTC. This translates into CASSLRGYGYTF.

This clone was seen only a few times. The chain is built from TRBV19 and TRBJ1-5; TRBD1 might be the D (6 bases). This CDR3 has 17 amino acids. V lost 2 bases and J lost 1, with 15 bases in between. Germline CDR1 is LNHDA and CDR2 is SQIVND (reference sequence). CDR3 DNA sequence: TGTGCCAGTAGTATAACCCTCCTCGACAGGAGCAATCAGCCCCAGCATTTT. It specifies CASSITLLDRSNQPQHF.

This sequence joins TRBV15 and TRBJ1-5, with D tentatively TRBD1 (6 bases). The CDR3 consists of 14 residues. V gave up 3 bases and J gave up 5 bases, with 11 bases separating them. Germline CDR1 is LNHNV and CDR2 is YYDKDF (reference sequence). CDR3 nucleotide sequence: TGTGCCACCAGCAGTGAAAGGGGGTATCAGCCCCAGCATTTT. It is translated as CATSSERGYQPQHF.

CDR3 coding DNA: TGTGCCATCAGTGAGTCGTCCGCAGGCAATCAGCCCCAGCATTTT. Translation: CAISESSAGNQPQHF. The chain employs TRBV10-3 and TRBJ1-5; D is unclear. Between the trimmed V and J ends, which lost 0 bases and 2 bases, there was a span of 8 bases. CDR1 and CDR2 from the germline V gene are ENHRY and SYGVKD. This CDR3 spans 15 amino acids.

The V call is TRBV19, the J call TRBJ1-5; D is possibly TRBD1 (6 bases). Between the trimmed V and J ends, which lost 4 bases and 4 bases, there was a span of 23 bases. The CDR3 totals 18 residues. Germline V gene lookup returns CDR1 LNHDA and CDR2 SQIVND (reference sequence). The CDR3 DNA sequence: TGTGCCAGTAGTACCGCAAACAGGGACGGAGGAGGAAATCAGCCCCAGCATTTT. This encodes CASSTANRDGGGNQPQHF.

This clone was counted a few times. The chain recombines TRBV6-5 with TRBJ1-2; TRBD1 matches at 10 bases. The germline CDR1 and CDR2 sequences are MNHEY and SVGAGI. This CDR3 is built from 13 residues. J lost 7 bases, V lost 6 bases, and 5 bases had no gene match. The CDR3 DNA reads as TGTGCCAGCAGGTCGGGACAGGGGTTTGGCTACACCTTC. As protein: CASRSGQGFGYTF.

Here the CDR3 DNA reads TGTGCCAGCAGCAAAGAGGACAGGTCTGACTCTGGAAACACCATATATTTT. Its protein is CASSKEDRSDSGNTIYF. This chain links TRBV21-1 with TRBJ1-3; no DNA check was done on the table's D call, TRBD1. TRBV21-1 is termed a pseudogene. The CDR3 runs to 17 residues.

The chain recombines TRBV12-3 or TRBV12-4 with TRBJ1-5; TRBD1 might be the D (5 bases). This CDR3 region has 13 residues. V lost 5 bases, J lost 6 bases, and 11 bases lay in between. The CDR3 is CASSLLGGQPQHF. CDR3 bases: TGTGCCAGCAGTCTGCTGGGGGGTCAGCCCCAGCATTTT.

V usage is TRBV30 and J usage is TRBJ1-6, with D possibly TRBD1 on 5 matching bases. The CDR3 consists of 13 residues. Trimming removed 2 bases from V and 7 bases from J, with 9 bases in between. Germline V CDR1 and CDR2: GTSNPN, SVGIG (reference sequence). The CDR3 is CAWSHGGNSPLHF. DNA for the CDR3: TGTGCCTGGAGTCACGGGGGAAATTCACCCCTCCACTTT. Complete variable domain (other parts from reference TRBV30 and TRBJ1-6): SQTIHQWPATLVQPVGSPLSLECTVEGTSNPNLYWYRQAAGRGLQLLFYSVGIGQISSEVPQNLSASRPQDRQFILSSKKLLLSDSGFYLCAWSHGGNSPLHFGNGTRLTVT.

This rearrangement joins TRBV5-8 to TRBJ2-7, with a tentative D call TRBD1 (6 bases). Per germline, CDR1 SGHTS and CDR2 YDEGEE. The V end was cut by 2 bases, the J end by 0 bases, with 9 bases between. CDR3 size: 14 residues. DNA for the CDR3: TGTGCCAGCAGCTTCCAGGGGCCCTCCTACGAGCAGTACTTC. Its protein is CASSFQGPSYEQYF.

The chain is built from TRBV5-1 and TRBJ1-2; D might be TRBD1 (5 bases). The germline V gene encodes CDR1 SGHRS and CDR2 YFSETQ. The CDR3 runs to 15 residues. The V gene lost 1 base and the J gene lost 1 base, with 11 bases spanning the gap. The CDR3 here is CASSLRSGGNYGYTF. The CDR3 DNA reads as TGCGCCAGCAGCTTGCGGTCGGGGGGTAACTATGGCTACACCTTC.

The rearrangement uses TRBV24-1 and TRBJ1-5, with 8 nucleotides matching TRBD1. Per the germline V gene, CDR1 is KGHDR and CDR2 is SFDVKD. The junction had 8 bases not matched to a gene; V was cut back by 4 bases and J by 4 bases. CDR3 length: 16 residues. CDR3 DNA sequence: TGTGCCACCAGTGAAAGGGGGACAGGAACTAATCAGCCCCAGCATTTT. The encoded protein is CATSERGTGTNQPQHF.

The chain carries TRBV7-2 and TRBJ1-2; D uncertain. V lost 1 base, J lost 6 bases, and 12 bases lay in between. Germline CDR1 SGHTA, CDR2 FQGNSA. The CDR3 totals 14 residues. This CDR3 is CASSLVWEIHGYTF. As DNA, the CDR3 is TGTGCCAGCAGCTTAGTGTGGGAGATCCATGGCTACACCTTC.

The J gene is TRBJ2-4, the V gene TRBV7-9; tentatively, D is TRBD1 or TRBD2 (5 bases each). The V end was cut by 5 bases, the J end by 7 bases, with 18 bases between. The CDR3 covers 15 residues. In germline, CDR1 is SEHNR, CDR2 FQNEAQ (reference sequence). CDR3 DNA sequence: TGTGCCAGCAGCCGCCTGTTGGGGGTAGAGAACATTCAGTACTTC. Translating it yields CASSRLLGVENIQYF.

This clone has just a few counts. The chain uses TRBV28 and TRBJ1-2; no firm D call. The CDR3 is 12 residues long. Trimming shortened V by 6 bases and J by 2 bases, and 7 bases separated the two germline ends. CDR1 and CDR2 (germline): MDHEN, SYDVKM. Written as DNA, the CDR3 is TGTGCCAGCAGGCGTTTGAACTATGGCTACACCTTC. Protein product: CASRRLNYGYTF.

The chain uses TRBV7-2 and TRBJ2-5; D ambiguous. The CDR3 length is 12 residues. Germline CDR1 reads SGHTA; CDR2 reads FQGNSA. V was clipped by 1 base and J by 4 bases, with 4 bases between them. DNA for the CDR3: TGTGCCAGCAGCTTAGTGGGAGAGACCCAGTACTTC. It specifies CASSLVGETQYF.

This chain joins TRBV7-3 and TRBJ2-2, with no clear D. Deletions cut 5 bases from V and 5 bases from J, with 9 bases between. CDR3 length: 13 amino acids. Germline V gene data show CDR1 as SGHTA and CDR2 as FQGTGA. CDR3 bases: TGTGCCAGCAGCCTACAGCCTACCGGGGAGCTGTTTTTT. Its protein product is CASSLQPTGELFF.

There are a few counts of this clone. The genes are TRBV15 and TRBJ2-7; D is perhaps TRBD1 (5 bases). This CDR3 comprises 14 residues. The V and J ends lost 0 bases and 3 bases respectively, with 9 bases between them. CDR1 is LNHNV, CDR2 YYDKDF, per germline (reference sequence). CDR3 in DNA: TGTGCCACCAGCAGAGACAGGGCTAGCTACGAGCAGTACTTC. Protein: CATSRDRASYEQYF.

This clone was observed a handful of times. This sequence joins TRBV6-5 and TRBJ1-2; D unclear. Trimming stripped 4 bases from V and 6 bases from J, with 12 bases between. Germline CDR1 and CDR2: MNHEY and SVGAGI. The CDR3 is 13 residues long. CDR3 protein: CASSFERHHGYTF. DNA of the CDR3: TGTGCCAGCAGTTTTGAACGGCACCATGGCTACACCTTC.